This T cell receptor (beta chain) was sequenced in a study of blood T cells in healthy people across ages. Points from the study as a whole: Unknown donor CMV status possibly confounded expanded clonotype changes. TCR beta diversity was tightly associated with the proportion of naive T cells.

A word on this clonotype: Its antigen remains unidentified.

Primers used in a second PCR of about 7 to 12 cycles were a sample-barcoded 5' primer and a J-beta primer mix. Every cDNA was tagged by a template-switch adaptor with 12 random nucleotides. Via MiXCR, TCRdb re-called the 5' RACE reads, giving one row per CDR3 protein. Of about 1.1 million distinct CDR3 sequences in the sample, 35% to 40% were seen once. Each individual donor underwent a draw of roughly 10 milliliters of peripheral blood. Deletions cut 10 bases from V and 0 bases from J, with 13 bases between. The CDR3 totals 15 residues. CDR1 and CDR2 (germline): SGHDN, FVKESK. The chain recombines TRBV14 with TRBJ2-6, with D possibly called TRBD1 or TRBD2 (5 bases each). Sequenced sample: blood. The receptor was isolated from a young man in good health. DNA for the CDR3: TGTGCCACCTCCGGGGCGATCTCTGGGGCCAACGTCCTGACTTTC. Translated: CATSGAISGANVLTF.